This T cell receptor (beta chain) was sequenced in a study of blood T cells in healthy people across ages. The second PCR ran roughly 7 to 12 cycles with a sample-barcoded 5' primer and J-beta primers. From the 5' RACE reads, TCRdb called clonotypes with MiXCR, one entry per CDR3 protein. Among around 1,800,000 distinct CDR3 sequences listed, more than 35% were seen once. The ends were cut back, 6 bases at V and 6 bases at J, with 12 bases in the middle. There are 13 residues in the CDR3. The V gene's germline CDR1 is ENHRY and CDR2 SYGVKD. The receptor was derived from a human donor in good health. The J gene is TRBJ2-4, the V gene TRBV10-3; D possibly uses TRBD1 or TRBD2 (6 bases each). The material sequenced was blood. DNA of the CDR3: TGTGCCATCAGCTCTGAGGGGGGAAACATTCAGTACTTC. Translated, it gives CAISSEGGNIQYF.